Presented here are 2 T cell receptor beta chains from one specimen sequenced in a study of blood T cell repertoires in COVID-19 (dated by TCRdb to 2020 to 2022). The method behind the library was the immunoSEQ multiplex PCR assay. TCRdb holds this immuneACCESS table with in-frame rearrangements only. Some clones are missing; in checked studies, unresolved V genes explain under half, and the rest has no known cause. This sample gives over 250,000 clones in total; 86% of them show up just once. The biggest ten clones account for roughly 9.8% of the sample. Sequencing was performed on peripheral blood. Every receptor here comes from a middle-aged man who had recovered from COVID-19.

This chain connects TRBV3-1 (or the pseudogene TRBV3-2) to TRBJ2-5; 8 nucleotides match TRBD2. Looked up from germline, CDR1 is LGHDT and CDR2 is YNNKEL (reference sequence). The CDR3 covers 17 residues. The V and J ends lost 0 bases and 4 bases, in that order; junction bases with no gene match: 10. The CDR3 DNA reads as TGTGCCAGCAGCCAAGATCGTAGGACTAGCCGGGGAGAGACCCAGTACTTC. Its translation: CASSQDRRTSRGETQYF.

This clone was observed a few times. The chain employs TRBV4-1 and TRBJ1-4, with 12 bases aligning to TRBD1. V was clipped by 3 bases and J by 6 bases; unmatched bases: 5. Germline-derived CDR1 and CDR2 are MGHRA and YSYEKL. The length of the CDR3 is 16 residues. The CDR3 region is CASSHSRDRGHEKLFF. As DNA, the CDR3 is TGCGCCAGCAGCCACTCCCGGGACAGGGGGCATGAAAAACTGTTTTTT.